The 24 T cell receptor beta chains given below trace back to one sample, sequenced in a study of blood T cell repertoires in COVID-19 (dated by TCRdb to the early 2020s). Library generation was performed with the immunoSEQ multiplex PCR assay. TCRdb took over this immuneACCESS table, retaining in-frame rearrangements with V and J assigned. Such tables are incomplete; in checked studies, under half of the missing clones stem from an unresolved V gene, and the remainder is unexplained. The sample data list about 220,000 clones, and about 90% of these were observed just once. About 2% of the sample goes to the ten largest clones. Material: peripheral blood. All receptors derive from a man aged 35 to 55 with active or convalescent COVID-19.

This rearrangement joins TRBV7-9 to TRBJ1-5, with no clear D. Trimming left V 6 bases short and J 2 bases short, with 5 bases between. There are 12 residues in the CDR3. Germline V gene sequence: CDR1 SEHNR, CDR2 FQNEAQ (reference sequence). CDR3 DNA: TGTGCCAGCAGACAAGGCAATCAGCCCCAGCATTTT. Its protein product is CASRQGNQPQHF.

The V gene is TRBV10-1, the J gene TRBJ1-6; D gene unclear. This CDR3 is built from 12 residues. CDR1 WNHNN and CDR2 SYGVQD come from the germline V gene (reference sequence). Trimming removed 2 bases at V and 7 bases at J, with 3 bases between. The CDR3 DNA reads TGCGCCAGCAGTGAGGAGAATTCACCCCTCCACTTT. Amino acid sequence: CASSEENSPLHF.

J is TRBJ1-4 and V is TRBV2; the D is unclear. The CDR3 is made up of 12 amino acids. Trimming removed 7 bases at V and 8 bases at J, with 11 bases between. The germline V gene encodes CDR1 SNHLY and CDR2 FYNNEI. The CDR3 sequence: CASIRSREKLFF. For the CDR3, the DNA is TGTGCCAGCATTCGATCGAGGGAAAAACTGTTTTTT.

J is TRBJ2-7 and V is TRBV28; tentative D call: TRBD2 (5 bases). The CDR3 is 14 amino acids. The germline V and J ends were trimmed by 9 bases and 2 bases, with 17 bases remaining between them. CDR1 is MDHEN, CDR2 SYDVKM, per germline. CDR3 loop: CASLRADAPYEQYF. The CDR3 nucleotides read TGTGCCAGTCTTCGAGCGGACGCCCCCTACGAGCAGTACTTC.

The V gene is TRBV7-9, the J gene TRBJ2-3, with TRBD2 identical over 10 bases. Per the germline V gene, CDR1 is SEHNR and CDR2 is FQNEAQ (reference sequence). This CDR3 has 16 amino acids. The V and J ends lost 1 base and 2 bases, in that order; junction bases with no gene match: 3. For the CDR3, the DNA is TGTGCCAGCAGCTTAGTGAGCGGGGGGGTCACAGATACGCAGTATTTT. Protein sequence: CASSLVSGGVTDTQYF. The full variable domain, with the rest looked up from reference TRBV7-9 and TRBJ2-3, is DTGVSQNPRHKITKRGQNVTFRCDPISEHNRLYWYRQTLGQGPEFLTYFQNEAQLEKSRLLSDRFSAERPKGSFSTLEIQRTEQGDSAMYLCASSLVSGGVTDTQYFGPGTRLTVL.

This chain joins TRBV28 and TRBJ1-5; possibly TRBD1 for D (5 bases). Trimming cost V 6 bases and J 1 base, with 16 bases left between them. The germline V gene encodes CDR1 MDHEN and CDR2 SYDVKM. The CDR3 consists of 16 residues. CDR3: CASRGTRLESNQPQHF. The CDR3 region has the DNA TGTGCCAGCAGGGGGACTCGGCTCGAGAGCAATCAGCCCCAGCATTTT. The full variable domain, in which reference TRBV28 and TRBJ1-5 provide the parts outside the CDR3, is DVKVTQSSRYLVKRTGEKVFLECVQDMDHENMFWYRQDPGLGLRLIYFSYDVKMKEKGDIPEGYSVSREKKERFSLILESASTNQTSMYLCASRGTRLESNQPQHFGDGTRLSIL.

The sample holds one count of this clone. The chain joins TRBV12-5 to TRBJ2-3, with 8 positions matching TRBD2. The CDR3 has 14 residues. The trim removed 4 bases at V and 1 base at J, leaving 1 base unmatched. Germline V gene sequence: CDR1 LGHNT, CDR2 FRNRAP. The CDR3 here is CASGSGGGTDTQYF. Here the CDR3 DNA reads TGTGCTAGTGGTTCCGGGGGGGGCACAGATACGCAGTATTTT. Full variable domain (remainder filled in from reference TRBV12-5 and TRBJ2-3): DARVTQTPRHKVTEMGQEVTMRCQPILGHNTVFWYRQTMMQGLELLAYFRNRAPLDDSGMPKDRFSAEMPDATLATLKIQPSEPRDSAVYFCASGSGGGTDTQYFGPGTRLTVL.

V is TRBV5-1 and J is TRBJ2-5; tentatively, D is TRBD2 (5 bases). From germline, CDR1 is SGHRS and CDR2 YFSETQ. CDR3 size: 13 residues. V was cut by 0 bases and J by 5 bases, with 8 bases left in between. The CDR3 coding sequence is TGCGCCAGCAGCTTGGGGATAGCGGAGACCCAGTACTTC. Amino acid sequence: CASSLGIAETQYF.

This clone was seen only a few times. V and J are TRBV2 and TRBJ1-3, with D uncertain. The CDR3 sequence is 16 residues long. From germline, CDR1 is SNHLY and CDR2 FYNNEI. V shed 8 bases and J shed 0 bases, with 17 bases lying between them. The CDR3 DNA reads TGTGCCAGCGCTTCATCCGGCGCTAGCTCTGGAAACACCATATATTTT. The encoded protein is CASASSGASSGNTIYF. Full variable domain (rest looked up from reference TRBV2 and TRBJ1-3): EPEVTQTPSHQVTQMGQEVILRCVPISNHLYFYWYRQILGQKVEFLVSFYNNEISEKSEIFDDQFSVERPDGSNFTLKIRSTKLEDSAMYFCASASSGASSGNTIYFGEGSWLTVV.

V is TRBV5-1 and J is TRBJ2-3; TRBD2 aligns across 13 bases. There are 15 residues in the CDR3. Germline CDR1 reads SGHRS; CDR2 reads YFSETQ. V lost 4 bases, J lost 7 bases, and 6 bases stayed unmatched. The CDR3 protein is CASSPGTSGANTQYF. Written as DNA, the CDR3 is TGCGCCAGCAGCCCTGGGACTAGCGGGGCTAATACGCAGTATTTT.

This clone was seen only once. The chain recombines TRBV11-3 with TRBJ2-2; 7 nucleotides line up with TRBD2. In germline, CDR1 is SGHNT, CDR2 YENEEA. The V gene end was trimmed by 6 bases and the J gene end by 6 bases; junction bases not matched to a gene: 10. There are 15 residues in the CDR3. The CDR3, as DNA: TGTGCCAGCAGTGGGAGGGCGGGGGTCGCCGGGGAGCTGTTTTTT. It codes for CASSGRAGVAGELFF.

This clone has ten or more counts. The chain employs TRBV5-1 and TRBJ2-4; TRBD2 might be the D (6 bases). The V gene lost 5 bases and the J gene lost 0 bases, with 15 bases spanning the gap. CDR1 is SGHRS and CDR2 is YFSETQ in the germline V gene. This CDR3 has 16 amino acids. CDR3 amino acids: CASSFGDSLAKNIQYF. The CDR3 DNA reads TGCGCCAGCAGTTTTGGGGACTCCCTAGCCAAAAACATTCAGTACTTC.

J is TRBJ2-7 and V is TRBV6-5; 10 bases line up with TRBD2. The CDR3 is made up of 13 amino acids. V lost 9 bases and J lost 2; bases outside the gene matches: 4. Germline V CDR1 and CDR2: MNHEY, SVGAGI. The CDR3 is CASRTSGTYEQYF. In DNA, the CDR3 is TGTGCCAGTAGGACTAGCGGAACCTACGAGCAGTACTTC.

The rearrangement joins TRBV15 to TRBJ1-1, with 7 bases matching TRBD1. This CDR3 has 15 residues. CDR1 and CDR2 from the germline V gene are LNHNV and YYDKDF (reference sequence). With V trimmed by 0 bases and J by 0 bases, 1 base remained unmatched. CDR3 DNA: TGTGCCACCAGCAGAGACAGGGGGGTGAACACTGAAGCTTTCTTT. The encoded protein is CATSRDRGVNTEAFF. Combining the CDR3 with reference TRBV15 and TRBJ1-1 gives the whole variable domain DAMVIQNPRYQVTQFGKPVTLSCSQTLNHNVMYWYQQKSSQAPKLLFHYYDKDFNNEADTPDNFQSRRPNTSFCFLDIRSPGLGDTAMYLCATSRDRGVNTEAFFGQGTRLTVV.

V and J are TRBV4-2 and TRBJ2-1; 9 bases agree with TRBD2. The length of the CDR3 is 18 residues. The V and J ends lost 4 bases and 9 bases, in that order; junction bases with no gene match: 19. From germline, CDR1 is LGHNA and CDR2 YNFKEQ. CDR3 sequence (DNA): TGTGCCAGCAGCCGTGGGAGTATAGCGGGAGAGGGAAGGGGTGAGCAGTTCTTC. This translates into CASSRGSIAGEGRGEQFF.

The V and J genes are TRBV28 and TRBJ1-5; D call uncertain. CDR3 length equals 13 residues. V lost 6 bases to trimming and J lost 1 base, with 7 bases between them. Germline assignment: CDR1 MDHEN and CDR2 SYDVKM. CDR3 protein: CASRVGSNQPQHF. As DNA, the CDR3 is TGTGCCAGCAGGGTTGGCAGCAATCAGCCCCAGCATTTT.

V usage is TRBV18 and J usage is TRBJ2-1, with 10 bases that match TRBD2. Germline-derived CDR1 and CDR2 are KGHSH and LQKENI. V lost 4 bases and J lost 2; bases outside the gene matches: 8. CDR3 length equals 17 residues. This CDR3 is CASSLGIAGGAYNEQFF. CDR3 bases: TGTGCCAGCTCACTGGGCATAGCGGGGGGCGCCTACAATGAGCAGTTCTTC.

The chain uses TRBV2 and TRBJ2-3, with 11 bases aligning to TRBD2. With 7 bases clipped from V and 2 bases from J, the junction kept 5 bases outside the gene matches. Germline V gene lookup returns CDR1 SNHLY and CDR2 FYNNEI. There are 15 residues in the CDR3. CDR3 DNA: TGTGCCAGCACCCCTAGCGGGGGGCCCACAGATACGCAGTATTTT. It translates to CASTPSGGPTDTQYF.

CDR3 sequence: CASSLGPRVGTGELFF. CDR3 bases: TGTGCCAGCAGCTTGGGTCCCAGGGTAGGAACCGGGGAGCTGTTTTTT. V is TRBV7-9 and J is TRBJ2-2, with D perhaps matching TRBD1 (5 bases). Trimming stripped 3 bases from V and 5 bases from J, with 16 bases between. Germline CDR1 and CDR2: SEHNR and FQNEAQ (reference sequence). This CDR3 comprises 16 residues.

The V and J genes are TRBV5-1 and TRBJ1-2, with unresolved D. The CDR3 extends over 15 amino acids. CDR1 is SGHRS and CDR2 is YFSETQ in the germline V gene. V shed 5 bases and J shed 2 bases, with 16 bases lying between them. The CDR3 sequence is CASSLSGHLNYGYTF. In DNA, the CDR3 is TGCGCCAGCAGTCTCTCAGGTCACCTCAACTATGGCTACACCTTC.

CDR3 bases: TGTGCCAGTACCCGCGGGGTCTTAGCCGGGGCCAACGTCCTGACTTTC. Translation gives CASTRGVLAGANVLTF. V gene TRBV19 combines with J gene TRBJ2-6, with D perhaps matching TRBD2 (6 bases). Looked up from germline, CDR1 is LNHDA and CDR2 is SQIVND (reference sequence). Trimming cost V 7 bases and J 4 bases, with 17 bases left between them. The CDR3 has 16 residues.

The chain has TRBV18 and TRBJ1-6, with 10 bases identical to TRBD1. This CDR3 contains 15 residues. Germline values: CDR1 KGHSH, CDR2 LQKENI. J was trimmed by 7 bases and V by 5 bases; bases with no gene match: 5. The DNA for the CDR3 is TGTGCCAGCTCAAAGGGACAGGGGATGAATTCACCCCTCCACTTT. It specifies CASSKGQGMNSPLHF.

The chain has TRBV7-6 and TRBJ2-7; 9 positions agree with TRBD2. Germline lookup yields CDR1 SGHVS and CDR2 FNYEAQ. The CDR3 has 14 amino acids. The ends lost 5 bases at V and 2 bases at J; junction bases unmatched: 4. This CDR3 is CASSQAGGTYEQYF. CDR3 DNA: TGTGCCAGCAGCCAGGCGGGGGGGACCTACGAGCAGTACTTC.

The chain has TRBV3-1 (or the pseudogene TRBV3-2) and TRBJ1-2; D call uncertain. V was trimmed by 3 bases and J by 2 bases, leaving 13 bases between them. The germline V gene encodes CDR1 LGHDT and CDR2 YNNKEL (reference sequence). This CDR3 spans 15 amino acids. Here the CDR3 reads CASSHGRGGNYGYTF. The CDR3 region has the DNA TGTGCCAGCAGCCACGGCCGGGGTGGGAACTATGGCTACACCTTC.